This entry lists 3 T cell receptor delta chains sequenced from one sample in a study of Vδ1+ human thymocytes. The template was reverse-transcribed extracted RNA. Pooled V-gene forward primers with one constant-region reverse primer generated the CDR3 amplicons by multiplex PCR. TCRdb applied CATT to the multiplex PCR reads for clone calling. The table has around 24,000 delta-chain clones, roughly 29% seen once; the top ten hold 1.6%. Overall study findings and caveats: Thymic TRG and TRD repertoires appeared highly polyclonal.

The antigens of these receptors remain unknown. Sequencing input: Vdelta1+ gamma-delta thymocytes from the thymus. The subset denotes: FACS-sorted CD3+ TCRalphabeta- TCRVdelta1+ TCRVdelta2- thymocytes. These receptors all come from a boy in the first two years of life who had congenital heart surgery.

The chain is built from TRDV1 and TRDJ1, with 8 bases fitting TRDD3. V dropped 6 bases and J dropped 3; count of bases not matched to a gene: 12. This CDR3 region has 16 residues. In germline, CDR1 is TSWWSYY, CDR2 QGS. CDR3 region: CALGHWGPLYPDKLIF. For the CDR3, the DNA is TGTGCTCTTGGTCACTGGGGGCCCCTGTACCCCGATAAACTCATCTTT.

This clone was counted only a few times. This chain uses TRDV1 with TRDJ1; 10 bases align to TRDD3. V gave up 4 bases and J gave up 3 bases; unmatched junction bases: 11. This CDR3 comprises 17 residues. CDR1 and CDR2 from the germline V gene are TSWWSYY and QGS. Here the CDR3 reads CALGAPEGGYGADKLIF. CDR3 bases: TGTGCTCTTGGGGCCCCGGAAGGGGGATACGGGGCCGATAAACTCATCTTT.

V and J are TRDV1 and TRDJ1; 12 bases agree with TRDD3. Germline V gene sequence: CDR1 TSWWSYY, CDR2 QGS. This CDR3 contains 23 residues. Trimming at V came to 6 bases and at J to 3 bases, leaving 29 bases not matched to a gene. The CDR3 sequence: CALGQRRYVRTGGYLNQPDKLIF. The CDR3 DNA sequence: TGTGCTCTTGGTCAAAGGAGGTACGTTCGTACTGGGGGATACTTAAACCAACCCGATAAACTCATCTTT.